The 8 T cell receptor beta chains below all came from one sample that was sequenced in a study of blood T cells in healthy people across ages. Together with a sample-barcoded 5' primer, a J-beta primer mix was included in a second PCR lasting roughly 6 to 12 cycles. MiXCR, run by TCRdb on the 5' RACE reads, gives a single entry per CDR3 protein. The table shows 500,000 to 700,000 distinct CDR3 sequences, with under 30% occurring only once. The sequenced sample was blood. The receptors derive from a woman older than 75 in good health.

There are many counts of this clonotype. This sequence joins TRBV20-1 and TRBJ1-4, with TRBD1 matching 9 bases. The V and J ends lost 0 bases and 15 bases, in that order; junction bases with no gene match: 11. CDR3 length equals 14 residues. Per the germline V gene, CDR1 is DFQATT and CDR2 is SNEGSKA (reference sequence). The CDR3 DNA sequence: TGCAGTGCTAGAGACATGATGGGACAGGGAGCGGTGTTTTTT. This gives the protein CSARDMMGQGAVFF.

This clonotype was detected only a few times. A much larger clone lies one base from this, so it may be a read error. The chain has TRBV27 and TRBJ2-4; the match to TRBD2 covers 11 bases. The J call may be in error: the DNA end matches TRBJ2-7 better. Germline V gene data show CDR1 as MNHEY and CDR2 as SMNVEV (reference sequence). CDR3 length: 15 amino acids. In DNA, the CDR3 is TGTGCCAGCAGGCCCTTAGCGGGGGGGCGCTACGAGCAGTACTTC. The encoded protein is CASRPLAGGRYEQYF.

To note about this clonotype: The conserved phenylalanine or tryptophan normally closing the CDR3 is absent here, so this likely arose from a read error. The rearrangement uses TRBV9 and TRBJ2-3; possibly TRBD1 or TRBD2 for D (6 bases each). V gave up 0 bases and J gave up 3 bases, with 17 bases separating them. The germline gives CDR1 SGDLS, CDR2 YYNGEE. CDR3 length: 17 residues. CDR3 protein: CASSVGPGGHPTDTQYL. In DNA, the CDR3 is TGTGCCAGCAGCGTAGGTCCCGGGGGCCACCCTACAGATACGCAGTATTTG.

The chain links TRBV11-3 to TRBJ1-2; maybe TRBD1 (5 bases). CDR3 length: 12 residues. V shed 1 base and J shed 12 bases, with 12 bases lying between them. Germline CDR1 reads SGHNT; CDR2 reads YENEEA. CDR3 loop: CASSLGDAGHTF. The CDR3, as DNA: TGTGCCAGCAGCTTAGGGGACGCCGGCCACACCTTC.

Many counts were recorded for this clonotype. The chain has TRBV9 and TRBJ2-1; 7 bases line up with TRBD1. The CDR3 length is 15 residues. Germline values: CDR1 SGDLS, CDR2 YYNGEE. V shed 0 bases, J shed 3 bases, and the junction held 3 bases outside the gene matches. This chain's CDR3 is CASSVAGQSYNEQFF. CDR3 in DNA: TGTGCCAGCAGCGTAGCGGGACAGAGCTACAATGAGCAGTTCTTC.

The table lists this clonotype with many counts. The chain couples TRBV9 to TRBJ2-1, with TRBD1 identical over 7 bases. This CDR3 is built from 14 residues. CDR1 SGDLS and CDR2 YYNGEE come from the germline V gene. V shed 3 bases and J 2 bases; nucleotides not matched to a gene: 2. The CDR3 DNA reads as TGTGCCAGCAGCGCACAGGGGACCTACAATGAGCAGTTCTTC. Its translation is CASSAQGTYNEQFF.

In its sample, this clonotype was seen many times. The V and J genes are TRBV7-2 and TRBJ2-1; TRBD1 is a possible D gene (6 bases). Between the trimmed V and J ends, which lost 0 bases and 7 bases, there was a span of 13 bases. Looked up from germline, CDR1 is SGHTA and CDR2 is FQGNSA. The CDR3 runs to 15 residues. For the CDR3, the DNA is TGTGCCAGCAGCTTAGCCGACAGGCGAGGGAATGAGCAGTTCTTC. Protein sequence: CASSLADRRGNEQFF. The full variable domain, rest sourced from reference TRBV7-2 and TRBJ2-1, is GAGVSQSPSNKVTEKGKDVELRCDPISGHTALYWYRQSLGQGLEFLIYFQGNSAPDKSGLPSDRFSAERTGGSVSTLTIQRTQQEDSAVYLCASSLADRRGNEQFFGPGTRLTVL.

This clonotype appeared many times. CDR3 sequence reads: CASSFEGGSYEQYF. DNA of the CDR3: TGTGCCAGCAGCTTCGAGGGGGGCTCCTACGAGCAGTACTTC. The rearrangement joins TRBV7-2 to TRBJ2-7; D is possibly TRBD1 or TRBD2 (6 bases each). The germline gives CDR1 SGHTA, CDR2 FQGNSA. V gave up 3 bases and J gave up 0 bases, with 9 bases separating them. This CDR3 comprises 14 residues.